The clone carrying this T cell receptor (beta chain) showed up many times. Its cognate antigen is unknown. Regions amplified from RNA transcripts were the TCR beta CDR3 regions. First-round RT-PCR targeting the TCR CDR3 was performed with the HTBI primer set. TCRdb used MiXCR to reprocess the multiplex PCR reads, holding one entry per CDR3 protein. The sample has 660,000 or so distinct CDR3 sequences; about 45% are singletons. This specimen comes from a study of T cells in Graves' hyperthyroidism and ophthalmopathy. Points from the study as a whole: Classification by a 13 V-J model distinguished ophthalmopathy from stable hyperthyroidism.

Clinical symptoms, serum thyroxine, TRAb, thyroid ultrasound and orbital computed tomography established diagnosis. Germline V gives CDR1 LNHNV, CDR2 YYDKDF (reference sequence). The CDR3 loop spans 14 amino acids. V dropped 2 bases and J dropped 9; count of bases not matched to a gene: 4. Sequenced material: peripheral blood or thyroid tissue (not recorded which). The chain carries TRBV15 and TRBJ1-6, with 7 bases that match TRBD1. The sequence came from an adult man with Graves' disease, either hyperthyroidism or ophthalmopathy (not recorded which). The chain's CDR3 is CATSRMTGSSPLHF. The CDR3 DNA sequence: TGTGCCACCAGCAGAATGACAGGGAGTTCACCCCTCCACTTT.